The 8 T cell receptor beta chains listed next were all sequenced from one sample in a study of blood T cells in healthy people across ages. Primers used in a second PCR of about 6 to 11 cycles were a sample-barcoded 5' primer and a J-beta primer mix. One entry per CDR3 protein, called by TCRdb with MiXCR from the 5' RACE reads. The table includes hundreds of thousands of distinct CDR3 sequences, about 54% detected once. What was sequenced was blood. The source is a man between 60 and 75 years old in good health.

In DNA, the CDR3 is TGCAGTGCTAGGGAGGGGGCAGCTAATGAAAAACTGTTTTTT. Protein: CSAREGAANEKLFF. The chain carries TRBV20-1 and TRBJ1-4; 7 bases align to TRBD1. Trimming at V came to 3 bases and at J to 3 bases, leaving 4 bases not matched to a gene. This CDR3 is built from 14 residues. Looked up from germline, CDR1 is DFQATT and CDR2 is SNEGSKA (reference sequence).

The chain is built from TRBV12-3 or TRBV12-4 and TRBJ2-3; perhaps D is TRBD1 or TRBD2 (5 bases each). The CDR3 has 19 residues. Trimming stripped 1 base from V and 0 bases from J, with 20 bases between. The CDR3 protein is CASSLEFGAVSTSTDTQYF. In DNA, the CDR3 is TGTGCCAGCAGTTTAGAGTTCGGGGCCGTTTCTACTAGCACAGATACGCAGTATTTT.

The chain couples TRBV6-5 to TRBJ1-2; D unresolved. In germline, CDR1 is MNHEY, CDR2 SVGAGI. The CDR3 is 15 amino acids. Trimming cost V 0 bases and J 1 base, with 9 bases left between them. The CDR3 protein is CASSYSGPLNYGYTF. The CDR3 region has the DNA TGTGCCAGCAGTTACTCCGGCCCTCTTAACTATGGCTACACCTTC.

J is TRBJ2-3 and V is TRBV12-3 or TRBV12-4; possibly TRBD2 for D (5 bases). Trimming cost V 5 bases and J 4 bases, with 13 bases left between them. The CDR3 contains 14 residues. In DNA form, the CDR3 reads TGTGCCAGCAGTCAAGGACTGGCACCAGATACGCAGTATTTT. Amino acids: CASSQGLAPDTQYF.

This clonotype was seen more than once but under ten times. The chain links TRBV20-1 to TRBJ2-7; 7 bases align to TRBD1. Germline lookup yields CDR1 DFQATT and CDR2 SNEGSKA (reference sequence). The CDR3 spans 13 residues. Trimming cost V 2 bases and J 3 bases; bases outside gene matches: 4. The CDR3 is CSARIQGYYEQYF. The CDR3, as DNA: TGCAGTGCTAGAATACAGGGGTACTACGAGCAGTACTTC.

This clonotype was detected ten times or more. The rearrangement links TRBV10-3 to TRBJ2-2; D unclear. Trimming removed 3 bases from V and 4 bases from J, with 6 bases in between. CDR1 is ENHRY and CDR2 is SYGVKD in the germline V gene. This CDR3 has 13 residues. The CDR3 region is CAISELITGELFF. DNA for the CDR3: TGTGCCATCAGTGAACTTATCACCGGGGAGCTGTTTTTT.

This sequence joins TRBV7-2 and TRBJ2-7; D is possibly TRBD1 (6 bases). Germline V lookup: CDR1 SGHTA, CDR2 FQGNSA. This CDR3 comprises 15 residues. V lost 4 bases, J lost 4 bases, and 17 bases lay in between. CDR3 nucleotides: TGTGCCAGCAGCTCCACAGGGAGTTGGTGGTACGAGCAGTACTTC. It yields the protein CASSSTGSWWYEQYF.

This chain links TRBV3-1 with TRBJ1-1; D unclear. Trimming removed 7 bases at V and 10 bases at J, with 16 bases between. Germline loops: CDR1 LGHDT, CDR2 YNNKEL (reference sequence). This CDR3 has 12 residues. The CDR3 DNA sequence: TGTGCCAGCATCTCAGAAAGGGCGCGAGCTTTCTTT. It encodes CASISERARAFF. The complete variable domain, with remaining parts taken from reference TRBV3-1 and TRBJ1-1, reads DTAVSQTPKYLVTQMGNDKSIKCEQNLGHDTMYWYKQDSKKFLKIMFSYNNKELIINETVPNRFSPKSPDKAHLNLHINSLELGDSAVYFCASISERARAFFGQGTRLTVV.